A selection of T cell receptor beta chains follows, all from one sample in a study of cytotoxic CD8 clonotypes in ibrutinib-treated CLL. Measured with immunoSEQ multiplex PCR; TCRdb has only the in-frame clones, and not every one. The sample holds about 86,000 clones; more than 70% are singletons and the top ten take roughly 5.4%. The specimen comprised PBMCs, sampled before ibrutinib treatment. Every receptor here comes from a human donor with chronic lymphocytic leukemia. The CDR3 runs from the conserved cysteine through the conserved F or W. A D gene is named only where the DNA matches it firmly. Clone size is stated in some rows and not others, as once, few, many or a class when expanded.

>TRBV5-6|.|.|TRBJ2-3
CASSFLGATDTQYF
TGTGCCAGCAGCTTTTTAGGGGCCACAGATACGCAGTATTTT
>TRBV28|.|.|TRBJ2-3
CASFPGGADTQYF
TGTGCCAGTTTTCCGGGTGGAGCAGATACGCAGTATTTT
>TRBV30|.|.|TRBJ1-3
CAWSEGPNSGNTIYF
TGTGCCTGGAGTGAGGGACCGAACTCTGGAAACACCATATATTTT
>TRBV7-9|.|TRBD1|TRBJ1-5
CASSPGGSWTSYSNQPQHF
TGTGCCAGCAGCCCAGGGGGTTCGTGGACATCCTATAGCAATCAGCCCCAGCATTTT
>TRBV5-1|.|.|TRBJ2-2
CASSLEPRGTGELFF
TGCGCCAGCAGCTTGGAACCGAGAGGTACCGGGGAGCTGTTTTTT
>TRBV7-2|few|.|TRBJ2-7
CASSIGGGSSYEQYF
TGTGCCAGCAGCATAGGAGGGGGAAGCTCCTACGAGCAGTACTTC
>TRBV11-3|.|TRBD2|TRBJ2-1
CASSAGTSGNDEQFF
TGTGCCAGCAGCGCCGGGACTAGCGGGAATGATGAGCAGTTCTTC
>TRBV9|.|.|TRBJ2-1
CASSVLGGSYNEQFF
TGTGCCAGCAGCGTACTAGGGGGTTCCTACAATGAGCAGTTCTTC
>TRBV11-3|.|.|TRBJ2-7
CASSQNRGSAGPSSYEQYF
TGTGCCAGCAGCCAAAACAGGGGATCGGCGGGGCCAAGCTCCTACGAGCAGTACTTC
>TRBV7-9|.|.|TRBJ2-7
CASSPPERHYEQYF
TGTGCCAGCAGCCCCCCAGAAAGACACTACGAGCAGTACTTC
>TRBV27|once|.|TRBJ2-2
CASSARDITNTGELFF
TGTGCCAGCAGCGCTCGGGACATAACGAACACCGGGGAGCTGTTTTTT